Described below is a single T cell receptor (beta chain) sequence and its context. The sample originates from a study of blood T cell repertoires in COVID-19. TCRdb's copy holds only in-frame clones and misses some; the assay was immunoSEQ multiplex PCR. The sample has tens of thousands of clones, nearly 90% seen once. Germline-derived CDR1 and CDR2 are MNHEY and SMNVEV (reference sequence). This CDR3 contains 14 residues. V was trimmed by 5 bases and J by 4 bases, leaving 15 bases between them. The rearrangement uses TRBV27 and TRBJ2-7, with D perhaps matching TRBD1 (8 bases). The source is a man in his 60s with acute or convalescent COVID-19. The sample consisted of peripheral blood. This CDR3 is CASSGQGLSYEQYF. In DNA form, the CDR3 reads TGTGCCAGCAGTGGACAGGGACTATCTTACGAGCAGTACTTC.